The 23 T cell receptor beta chains below all came from one sample that was sequenced in a study of persistence of HIV-infected CD4 T cells. No antigen is known for these receptors. Cells were stimulated with CMV-infected fibroblast lysates at 10 ug/mL. Sorting of responding CD4+ T cells relied on upregulated CD40 ligand together with CD69. The libraries were made with immunoSEQ version 4 in survey mode. Assay: immunoSEQ multiplex PCR; the TCRdb copy retains only in-frame clones and omits some. The sample lists 15,000 to 20,000 clones; less than 70% were seen once. Specimen: CD4+ T cells sorted from PBMCs after approximately 19-hour stimulation, collected from a patient who received antiretroviral therapy. The receptors were sampled from an adult woman with HIV who was CMV-seropositive.

V and J are TRBV30 and TRBJ1-1; D possibly corresponds to TRBD1 (5 bases). This CDR3 has 14 residues. CDR1 and CDR2 from the germline V gene are GTSNPN and SVGIG (reference sequence). V lost 1 base, J lost 1 base, and 10 bases lay in between. CDR3 nucleotides: TGTGCCTGGAGTGCGGGGGTACAGAACACTGAAGCTTTCTTT. As protein: CAWSAGVQNTEAFF.

The chain joins TRBV24-1 to TRBJ1-3; D is uncertain. The germline CDR1 and CDR2 sequences are KGHDR and SFDVKD. Deletions cut 3 bases from V and 1 base from J, with 12 bases between. The CDR3 contains 16 residues. The CDR3 nucleotides are TGTGCCACCAGTGATGCCCGGACTCCTTCTGGAAACACCATATATTTT. Its protein product is CATSDARTPSGNTIYF.

Regarding this clone: The junction departs from the called germline gene at one end, perhaps through a read error. The V call is TRBV18, the J call TRBJ1-1, with no clear D. CDR1 and CDR2 from the germline V gene are KGHSH and LQKENI. The CDR3 runs 16 residues. CDR3 nucleotides: TGTGCCAGCTCTCCACTGCGTGGATCTATGAACACTGAAGCTTTCTTT. It encodes CASSPLRGSMNTEAFF. The entire variable domain, with the rest obtained from reference TRBV18 and TRBJ1-1, is as follows: NAGVMQNPRHLVRRRGQEARLRCSPMKGHSHVYWYRQLPEEGLKFMVYLQKENIIDESGMPKERFSAEFPKEGPSILRIQQVVRGDSAAYFCASSPLRGSMNTEAFFGQGTRLTVV.

This clone was observed a handful of times. The chain is built from TRBV28 and TRBJ1-2; the D gene is possibly TRBD1 (6 bases). This CDR3 region has 17 residues. V lost 8 bases and J 0 bases, leaving 22 bases between the germline ends. Per the germline V gene, CDR1 is MDHEN and CDR2 is SYDVKM. The CDR3 reads CASLKGGGLDSNYGYTF. Here the CDR3 DNA reads TGTGCCAGCCTCAAAGGTGGGGGGCTCGATTCTAACTATGGCTACACCTTC.

This clone was counted a few times. This chain links TRBV6-2 or TRBV6-3 with TRBJ2-3, with D uncertain. CDR1 is MNHEY, CDR2 SVGEGT, per germline. With 2 bases removed from V and 1 base from J, the gap between germline ends came to 7 bases. The CDR3 consists of 14 residues. The CDR3 coding sequence is TGTGCCAGCAGTTACAGGGCTGGCACAGATACGCAGTATTTT. Protein sequence: CASSYRAGTDTQYF.

In this sample, this clone turned up a few times. The gene calls are TRBV29-1 and TRBJ2-1; 9 bases align to TRBD2. This CDR3 contains 14 residues. The trim removed 3 bases at V and 5 bases at J, leaving 5 bases unmatched. CDR1 is SQVTM and CDR2 is ANQGSEA in the germline V gene. The CDR3 DNA follows: TGCAGCGTTGACCGAAGCGGGGGGAACAATGAGCAGTTCTTC. This translates into CSVDRSGGNNEQFF.

This clone was recorded a few times. The V and J genes are TRBV24-1 and TRBJ2-1; the D is unclear. Trimming shortened V by 4 bases and J by 6 bases, and 18 bases separated the two germline ends. The CDR3 loop spans 16 amino acids. CDR1 is KGHDR, CDR2 SFDVKD, per germline. Written as DNA, the CDR3 is TGTGCCACCAGTGACCCCATTTCGGGCGGCATCAATGAGCAGTTCTTC. Encoded protein: CATSDPISGGINEQFF.

The sample holds a few counts of this clone. The sample holds other DNA sequences that translate to the same CDR3. The chain combines TRBV19 with TRBJ1-2; the D is unclear. V was trimmed by 6 bases and J by 0 bases, leaving 17 bases between them. This CDR3 is 16 amino acids long. Germline values: CDR1 LNHDA, CDR2 SQIVND (reference sequence). Here the CDR3 DNA reads TGTGCCAGTAGAGACCGTGAGATCAGAGCTAACTATGGCTACACCTTC. Its protein is CASRDREIRANYGYTF.

This sequence joins TRBV19 and TRBJ1-2; 7 nucleotides line up with TRBD1. The V gene end was trimmed by 7 bases and the J gene end by 10 bases; junction bases not matched to a gene: 24. Germline-derived CDR1 and CDR2 are LNHDA and SQIVND (reference sequence). This CDR3 is built from 17 residues. The CDR3 protein is CASTPVEGVSGGTTYTF. CDR3 coding DNA: TGTGCCAGTACCCCTGTCGAAGGCGTTTCAGGGGGAACAACCTACACCTTC.

In regard to this clone: The sample carries other DNA sequences with the same CDR3. The rearrangement uses TRBV5-8 and TRBJ1-6; D gene ambiguous. Germline CDR1 is SGHTS and CDR2 is YDEGEE. Deletions cut 4 bases from V and 12 bases from J, with 8 bases between. This CDR3 comprises 11 residues. The CDR3 nucleotides read TGTGCCAGCAGCCTACTAGGACCCCTCCACTTT. Protein: CASSLLGPLHF.

This CDR3 reads CASSPEPGLYYNEQFF. The CDR3 region has the DNA TGCGCCAGCAGCCCAGAACCGGGACTCTACTACAATGAGCAGTTCTTC. The chain links TRBV5-1 to TRBJ2-1; weak D call: TRBD2 (6 bases). Trimming pared 4 bases from V and 3 bases from J, leaving 17 bases between. Germline V gene data show CDR1 as SGHRS and CDR2 as YFSETQ. The CDR3 is made up of 16 amino acids.

This rearrangement joins TRBV6-6 to TRBJ1-6; 9 bases align to TRBD1. V lost 6 bases and J lost 7; bases outside the gene matches: 10. The CDR3 runs to 16 residues. Per the germline V gene, CDR1 is MNHNY and CDR2 is SVGAGI (reference sequence). Here the CDR3 reads CASRPRTGTGNSPLHF. CDR3 DNA: TGTGCCAGCAGACCGCGCACCGGGACAGGGAATTCACCCCTCCACTTT.

This clone has a handful of counts. The rearrangement joins TRBV3-1 (or the pseudogene TRBV3-2) to TRBJ1-2; D not certain. CDR1 and CDR2 from the germline V gene are LGHDT and YNNKEL (reference sequence). The CDR3 covers 14 residues. V shed 0 bases and J shed 8 bases, with 13 bases lying between them. The CDR3 reads CASSQDKGRGGYTF. CDR3 DNA: TGTGCCAGCAGCCAAGATAAAGGTCGGGGAGGCTACACCTTC.

V gene TRBV5-6 combines with J gene TRBJ2-7; 7 nucleotides match TRBD1. This CDR3 is 16 amino acids long. V dropped 4 bases and J dropped 2; count of bases not matched to a gene: 12. The germline CDR1 and CDR2 sequences are SGHDT and YYEEEE. CDR3 bases: TGTGCCAGCAGCCCTTCAGTGACAGGGCATCCCTACGAGCAGTACTTC. Translated: CASSPSVTGHPYEQYF.

This clone was detected only a few times. V usage is TRBV11-1 and J usage is TRBJ2-3, with D unresolved. CDR1 and CDR2 (germline): SGHAT, FQDESV (reference sequence). This CDR3 has 15 residues. Trimming cost V 2 bases and J 2 bases, with 11 bases left between them. CDR3 nucleotides: TGTGCCAGCAGCTTATCGGCAGGACCCACAGATACGCAGTATTTT. Protein sequence: CASSLSAGPTDTQYF.

The V gene is TRBV30, the J gene TRBJ1-2, with 9 bases matching TRBD1. Germline-derived CDR1 and CDR2 are GTSNPN and SVGIG (reference sequence). This CDR3 region has 16 residues. Trimming cost V 0 bases and J 4 bases; bases outside gene matches: 9. CDR3 in DNA: TGTGCCTGGAGTGTACTAAGAACAGGGGGCATCTATGGCTACACCTTC. It specifies CAWSVLRTGGIYGYTF.

The sample holds one count of this clone. V gene TRBV6-5 combines with J gene TRBJ1-3; D not resolved. Germline lookup yields CDR1 MNHEY and CDR2 SVGAGI. This CDR3 region has 15 residues. With 7 bases removed from V and 0 bases from J, the gap between germline ends came to 13 bases. CDR3 amino acids: CASNALPLSGNTIYF. In DNA, the CDR3 is TGTGCCAGCAATGCCCTCCCTCTCTCTGGAAACACCATATATTTT.

The chain combines TRBV5-6 with TRBJ2-1, with TRBD2 matching 8 bases. This CDR3 has 16 amino acids. Per germline, CDR1 SGHDT and CDR2 YYEEEE. V lost 0 bases and J lost 7; bases outside the gene matches: 9. The CDR3 spells CASSLVTGGGSNEQFF. CDR3 sequence (DNA): TGTGCCAGCAGCTTGGTTACTGGCGGGGGGAGTAATGAGCAGTTCTTC.

The rearrangement joins TRBV24-1 to TRBJ2-1; D might be TRBD1 (6 bases). The CDR3 consists of 14 residues. The V gene's germline CDR1 is KGHDR and CDR2 SFDVKD. V dropped 5 bases and J dropped 5 bases, with 12 bases sitting between them. The CDR3 region is CATSAARGNNEQFF. The CDR3 nucleotides are TGTGCCACCAGTGCGGCCAGGGGAAACAATGAGCAGTTCTTC.

The rearrangement links TRBV5-4 to TRBJ1-1, with D possibly being TRBD1 (6 bases). In germline, CDR1 is SGHNT, CDR2 YYREEE (reference sequence). This CDR3 is built from 15 residues. The V end was cut by 4 bases, the J end by 3 bases, with 16 bases between. CDR3 bases: TGTGCCAGCAGCCAAGGGGGGGGGCAGGACACTGAAGCTTTCTTT. This sequence encodes CASSQGGGQDTEAFF.

In its sample, this clone was seen a few times. CDR3 sequence (DNA): TGTGCCAGCAGCTTGGCGGTAGGAAGAAATGAGCAGTTCTTC. Protein: CASSLAVGRNEQFF. The chain has TRBV5-5 and TRBJ2-1; D is uncertain. Germline CDR1 and CDR2: SGHKS and YYEKEE (reference sequence). V dropped 0 bases and J dropped 7 bases, with 11 bases sitting between them. This CDR3 is 14 amino acids long.

This clone was seen only once. This chain connects TRBV2 to TRBJ1-6, with 10 positions matching TRBD1. There are 14 residues in the CDR3. The V and J ends lost 6 bases and 7 bases, in that order; junction bases with no gene match: 3. Germline V CDR1 and CDR2: SNHLY, FYNNEI. This CDR3 reads CASRGQGPNSPLHF. The CDR3 DNA reads TGTGCCAGCAGGGGACAGGGGCCCAATTCACCCCTCCACTTT.

This clone has just a few counts. The rearrangement uses TRBV5-8 and TRBJ1-4; 12 nucleotides agree with TRBD1. The ends lost 4 bases at V and 7 bases at J; junction bases unmatched: 8. The CDR3 length is 16 residues. CDR1 is SGHTS, CDR2 YDEGEE, per germline. The CDR3 nucleotides are TGTGCCAGCAGCGCGGGACAGGGGGCAACATTTGAAAAACTGTTTTTT. This encodes CASSAGQGATFEKLFF. The full variable domain, in which reference TRBV5-8 and TRBJ1-4 provide the parts outside the CDR3, is EAGVTQSPTHLIKTRGQQATLRCSPISGHTSVYWYQQALGLGLQFLLWYDEGEERNRGNFPPRFSGRQFPNYSSELNVNALELEDSALYLCASSAGQGATFEKLFFGSGTQLSVL.